The rows below give T cell receptor beta chains drawn from one sample of a study of T cell changes during pregnancy in multiple sclerosis. Clones were read by immunoSEQ multiplex PCR, and TCRdb kept only the in-frame ones, dropping some. The table shows 40,000 to 50,000 clones, with 90% occurring only once. Sequenced here: CD8+ T cells from peripheral blood mononuclear cells, sampled in the first trimester of pregnancy. The receptor set was obtained from a female donor with multiple sclerosis, enrolled in a pregnancy study. Each CDR3 is given with its conserved first and last residue. The order of the fields is J gene, V gene, clone size, D gene, CDR3 DNA, CDR3 protein. The D gene is left open where the match is weak. Some rows have no size entry. The others give once, few or many, or a class for an expanded clone.

TRBJ1-1 TRBV27 . . TGTGCCAGCAGTTCAGGGCCGCAGGATTTTAACACTGAAGCTTTCTTT CASSSGPQDFNTEAFF
TRBJ1-2 TRBV9 . TRBD1 TGTGCCAGCAGCGCCGGGACAGAGTCCTATGGCTACACCTTC CASSAGTESYGYTF
TRBJ2-1 TRBV14 . TRBD2 TGTGCCAGCAGCGCGATAGGGCGGGAGGGTCCTTACAATGAGCAGTTCTTC CASSAIGREGPYNEQFF
TRBJ1-2 TRBV4-1 . . TGCGCCAGCAGCTCCAACGGGGAAAATGCTCATGGCTACACCTTC CASSSNGENAHGYTF
TRBJ2-7 TRBV30 . TRBD1 TGTGCCTGGAGTGTTAGGGACAGGGAAGTCCACGAGCAGTACTTC CAWSVRDREVHEQYF
TRBJ2-5 TRBV9 . TRBD2 TGTGCCAGCAGCGTAGCGCGGGGGGAAGAGACCCAGTACTTC CASSVARGEETQYF
TRBJ2-5 TRBV2 . . TGTGCCAGCAGTTGGGCCCGACCAGAGACCCAGTACTTC CASSWARPETQYF
TRBJ1-2 TRBV19 . . TGTGCCAGTAGTATATCAGGGGTCTATGGCTACACCTTC CASSISGVYGYTF
TRBJ1-2 TRBV27 . TRBD1 TGTGCCAGCAGTTTAACGGGGACAGCCGATAACTATGGCTACACCTTC CASSLTGTADNYGYTF
TRBJ1-1 TRBV27 . TRBD1 TGTGCCAGCAGTTATGGGACAGGGGGCACTGAAGCTTTCTTT CASSYGTGGTEAFF
TRBJ2-7 TRBV9 . TRBD2 TGTGCCAGCAGCGTTTCGGAACTAGCGGGATTCTACGAGCAGTACTTC CASSVSELAGFYEQYF
TRBJ2-2 TRBV6-1 . . TGTGCCAGCACTGGAAAGGGGGACACCGGGGAGCTGTTTTTT CASTGKGDTGELFF
TRBJ1-2 TRBV6-5 few TRBD1 TGTGCCAGCACCCAAGTACAGGGGGATGGCTACACCTTC CASTQVQGDGYTF
TRBJ1-1 TRBV12-5 . TRBD1 TGTGCTAGTGGTTTCCTACTGACAGGACGTGGAACGAACAGACAGGGGGCCTCTGAAGCTTTCTTT CASGFLLTGRGTNRQGASEAFF
TRBJ2-7 TRBV7-6 . . TGTGCCAGCAGCCTCTTTAGCGGTTACGAGCAGTACTTC CASSLFSGYEQYF
TRBJ1-1 TRBV27 . TRBD1 TGTGCCAGCAGTTTCGGACAGGGGAGGTCTGAAGCTTTCTTT CASSFGQGRSEAFF